A single sample gave rise to the 24 T cell receptor beta chains below, sequenced in a study of T cell responses to AZD1222 COVID-19 vaccine. The method was immunoSEQ multiplex PCR; TCRdb's version includes in-frame clones alone and lacks a portion of them. The sample contains tens of thousands of clones, 88% of which appear only once. The sample in question was peripheral blood, obtained 28 days after the second AZD1222 dose. The receptors shown here come from an adult who received the AZD1222 COVID-19 vaccine.

This chain connects TRBV6-5 to TRBJ2-7, with 8 nucleotides matching TRBD1. The CDR3 is 14 amino acids. The germline V gene has CDR1 MNHEY and CDR2 SVGAGI. With V trimmed by 5 bases and J by 3 bases, 6 bases remained unmatched. CDR3 residues: CASSPGGLSYEQYF. In DNA, the CDR3 is TGTGCCAGCAGTCCAGGGGGCTTAAGCTACGAGCAGTACTTC.

This chain links TRBV4-1 with TRBJ1-4; no firm D call. The ends were cut back, 4 bases at V and 8 bases at J, with 8 bases in the middle. Germline assignment: CDR1 MGHRA and CDR2 YSYEKL. CDR3 length equals 12 residues. The chain's CDR3 is CASSLPQEKLFF. Here the CDR3 DNA reads TGCGCCAGCAGCCTCCCTCAGGAAAAACTGTTTTTT.

CDR3 sequence (DNA): TGTGCCAGCAGCTTAGTCACTGGTAGGAAGAACACTGAAGCTTTCTTT. Translating it yields CASSLVTGRKNTEAFF. The J gene is TRBJ1-1, the V gene TRBV13; D is ambiguous. V was trimmed by 1 base and J by 1 base, leaving 13 bases between them. The CDR3 length is 16 residues. CDR1 PRHDT and CDR2 FYEKMQ come from the germline V gene (reference sequence).

V gene TRBV25-1 combines with J gene TRBJ1-4; perhaps TRBD1 as D (5 bases). Germline-derived CDR1 and CDR2 are MGHDK and SYGVNS. The CDR3 covers 14 residues. With 2 bases removed from V and 7 bases from J, the gap between germline ends came to 11 bases. CDR3 sequence (DNA): TGTGCCAGCAGTGAACGGGGGGGTTTTGAAAAACTGTTTTTT. Encoded protein: CASSERGGFEKLFF.

This clone was detected only a few times. The chain recombines TRBV6-5 with TRBJ2-5, with 11 bases aligning to TRBD1. V gave up 6 bases and J gave up 5 bases; unmatched junction bases: 5. CDR3 size: 14 residues. CDR1 MNHEY and CDR2 SVGAGI come from the germline V gene. The CDR3 bases are TGTGCCAGCAGATTGGACAGGGGGCGGGAGACCCAGTACTTC. This sequence encodes CASRLDRGRETQYF.

The chain joins TRBV2 to TRBJ2-1, with TRBD2 identical over 9 bases. V lost 1 base, J lost 6 bases, and 1 base stayed unmatched. The CDR3 is made up of 14 amino acids. Germline CDR1 is SNHLY and CDR2 is FYNNEI. The CDR3: CASSEELAGNEQFF. The CDR3 bases are TGTGCCAGCAGTGAAGAACTAGCGGGCAATGAGCAGTTCTTC.

The J gene is TRBJ1-1, the V gene TRBV7-9, with D unresolved. Trimming took 5 bases from V and 1 from J, leaving 5 bases between them. CDR1 SEHNR and CDR2 FQNEAQ come from the germline V gene (reference sequence). The CDR3 extends over 12 amino acids. The CDR3 loop is CASSVTNTEAFF. In DNA form, the CDR3 reads TGTGCCAGCAGCGTGACGAACACTGAAGCTTTCTTT.

The chain has TRBV2 and TRBJ1-2, with D perhaps matching TRBD1 (6 bases). V lost 6 bases to trimming and J lost 4 bases, with 9 bases between them. The CDR3 covers 12 residues. Germline V gives CDR1 SNHLY, CDR2 FYNNEI. The CDR3 protein is CASSGQSYGYTF. The DNA for the CDR3 is TGTGCCAGCAGCGGACAGAGCTATGGCTACACCTTC.

CDR3 DNA sequence: TGTGCCAGCAGCTTAGACCCCGGGGAGCTGTTTTTT. Encoded protein: CASSLDPGELFF. The gene calls are TRBV7-9 and TRBJ2-2; unclear D gene. V shed 1 base and J shed 6 bases, with 3 bases lying between them. Germline lookup yields CDR1 SEHNR and CDR2 FQNEAQ (reference sequence). There are 12 residues in the CDR3. Drawing the rest from reference TRBV7-9 and TRBJ2-2, the complete variable domain is DTGVSQNPRHKITKRGQNVTFRCDPISEHNRLYWYRQTLGQGPEFLTYFQNEAQLEKSRLLSDRFSAERPKGSFSTLEIQRTEQGDSAMYLCASSLDPGELFFGEGSRLTVL.

CDR3 nucleotide sequence: TGTGCCACCAGCGGGTTACAGGGGGAAAGAGGTGAAGCTTTCTTT. Translated, it gives CATSGLQGERGEAFF. The rearrangement links TRBV15 to TRBJ1-1; 8 nucleotides align to TRBD1. The CDR3 runs to 15 residues. V shed 5 bases, J shed 7 bases, and the junction held 12 bases outside the gene matches. CDR1 is LNHNV, CDR2 YYDKDF, per germline (reference sequence).

The chain uses TRBV18 and TRBJ2-1, with 12 bases that match TRBD2. Germline V lookup: CDR1 KGHSH, CDR2 LQKENI. With V trimmed by 4 bases and J by 7 bases, 5 bases remained unmatched. The CDR3 contains 15 residues. In DNA form, the CDR3 reads TGTGCCAGCTCACAGACTAGCGGGAGAGTGAATGAGCAGTTCTTC. Its translation: CASSQTSGRVNEQFF.

CDR3: CASSPRGVAREKLFF. CDR3 in DNA: TGTGCCAGCAGTCCCCGTGGGGTGGCAAGAGAAAAACTGTTTTTT. This sequence joins TRBV28 and TRBJ1-4; D unresolved. V was trimmed by 5 bases and J by 8 bases, leaving 18 bases between them. The germline gives CDR1 MDHEN, CDR2 SYDVKM. CDR3 length equals 15 residues.

The chain recombines TRBV9 with TRBJ2-1; 9 bases are a match to TRBD2. V shed 2 bases and J 4 bases; nucleotides not matched to a gene: 4. This CDR3 is 15 amino acids long. Germline loops: CDR1 SGDLS, CDR2 YYNGEE. This CDR3 reads CASSVVAGGYNEQFF. The CDR3 coding sequence is TGTGCCAGCAGCGTGGTGGCGGGAGGGTACAATGAGCAGTTCTTC.

The chain is built from TRBV27 and TRBJ1-5, with unresolved D. The germline V gene encodes CDR1 MNHEY and CDR2 SMNVEV (reference sequence). This CDR3 region has 19 residues. The germline V and J ends were trimmed by 3 bases and 0 bases, with 21 bases remaining between them. The chain's CDR3 is CASSLVGTYETYSNQPQHF. DNA for the CDR3: TGTGCCAGCAGTTTGGTTGGCACCTACGAGACCTATAGCAATCAGCCCCAGCATTTT.

This clone was seen once. The chain has TRBV19 and TRBJ1-5; no clear D gene. Germline CDR1 and CDR2: LNHDA and SQIVND (reference sequence). With 2 bases removed from V and 5 bases from J, the gap between germline ends came to 4 bases. There are 12 residues in the CDR3. DNA of the CDR3: TGTGCCAGTAGTATACGGGATCAGCCCCAGCATTTT. Encoded protein: CASSIRDQPQHF.

The chain couples TRBV3-1 (or the pseudogene TRBV3-2) to TRBJ1-2; 7 nucleotides line up with TRBD1. The germline CDR1 and CDR2 sequences are LGHDT and YNNKEL (reference sequence). The V gene end was trimmed by 4 bases and the J gene end by 4 bases; junction bases not matched to a gene: 6. This CDR3 comprises 14 residues. In DNA, the CDR3 is TGTGCCAGCAGCCCAAGGACAGGTCTCTATGGCTACACCTTC. Its translation is CASSPRTGLYGYTF.

The V and J genes are TRBV19 and TRBJ2-1; the D gene is possibly TRBD2 (6 bases). Germline V gives CDR1 LNHDA, CDR2 SQIVND (reference sequence). The CDR3 contains 13 residues. V lost 5 bases, J lost 10 bases, and 15 bases lay in between. This chain's CDR3 is CASSPRTIGEQFF. The CDR3 nucleotides are TGTGCCAGTAGTCCCCGGACTATAGGGGAGCAGTTCTTC.

This clone was counted only a few times. This chain joins TRBV10-1 and TRBJ2-7, with D hard to call. The germline CDR1 and CDR2 sequences are WNHNN and SYGVQD (reference sequence). V gave up 3 bases and J gave up 7 bases, with 16 bases separating them. CDR3 size: 14 residues. CDR3 in amino acids: CASSDDWQEREQYF. As DNA, the CDR3 is TGCGCCAGCAGTGACGATTGGCAGGAGAGAGAGCAGTACTTC.

V gene TRBV10-2 combines with J gene TRBJ2-1, with 12 bases matching TRBD2. CDR3 length equals 15 residues. CDR1 is WSHSY, CDR2 SAAADI, per germline. The J segment lost 8 bases and the V segment lost 7 bases, leaving 9 bases of the junction unmatched. In nucleotides, the CDR3 is TGCGCCAGCAAGAGGACTAGCGGGATCAGAGATGAGCAGTTCTTC. Translated: CASKRTSGIRDEQFF.

This clone counts as medium-sized (0.01 to 0.1%). This specimen includes other DNA sequences encoding the same CDR3. V gene TRBV4-2 combines with J gene TRBJ1-1; D is possibly TRBD1 (5 bases). CDR1 and CDR2 (germline): LGHNA, YNFKEQ. The ends were cut back, 0 bases at V and 5 bases at J, with 13 bases in the middle. CDR3 length: 15 amino acids. The CDR3 sequence: CASSQEEGASTEAFF. CDR3 DNA sequence: TGTGCCAGCAGCCAAGAGGAAGGGGCTTCAACTGAAGCTTTCTTT.

The gene calls are TRBV5-5 and TRBJ2-2, with D unclear. This CDR3 has 16 residues. Trimming removed 0 bases at V and 3 bases at J, with 12 bases between. Per the germline V gene, CDR1 is SGHKS and CDR2 is YYEKEE (reference sequence). CDR3 in amino acids: CASSLETGQYTGELFF. The CDR3 DNA reads TGTGCCAGCAGCTTGGAAACCGGGCAATACACCGGGGAGCTGTTTTTT.

The rearrangement joins TRBV11-2 to TRBJ1-5; possible D gene TRBD1, 5 bases. V lost 1 base to trimming and J lost 5 bases, with 12 bases between them. CDR1 is SGHAT, CDR2 FQNNGV, per germline. This CDR3 region has 15 residues. The CDR3 nucleotides read TGTGCCAGCAGCTTAGGAGACAGCGATTATCAGCCCCAGCATTTT. Amino acids: CASSLGDSDYQPQHF.

The V and J genes are TRBV10-1 and TRBJ2-3; TRBD2 agrees at 15 bases. The V segment lost 8 bases and the J segment 5 bases; nucleotides outside the gene matches: 5. CDR3 size: 15 residues. Germline CDR1 reads WNHNN; CDR2 reads SYGVQD (reference sequence). The CDR3 DNA is TGCGCCAGCTCGGGACTAGCGGGAGGACGAGATACGCAGTATTTT. As protein: CASSGLAGGRDTQYF.

The V gene is TRBV21-1, the J gene TRBJ2-1; the tabulated D call, TRBD1, remains unverified against the DNA. TRBV21-1 has pseudogene status. This CDR3 is built from 15 residues. CDR3 amino acids: CASSNTGSAYNEQFF. In DNA form, the CDR3 reads TGTGCCAGCAGCAATACAGGGTCGGCATACAATGAGCAGTTCTTC.